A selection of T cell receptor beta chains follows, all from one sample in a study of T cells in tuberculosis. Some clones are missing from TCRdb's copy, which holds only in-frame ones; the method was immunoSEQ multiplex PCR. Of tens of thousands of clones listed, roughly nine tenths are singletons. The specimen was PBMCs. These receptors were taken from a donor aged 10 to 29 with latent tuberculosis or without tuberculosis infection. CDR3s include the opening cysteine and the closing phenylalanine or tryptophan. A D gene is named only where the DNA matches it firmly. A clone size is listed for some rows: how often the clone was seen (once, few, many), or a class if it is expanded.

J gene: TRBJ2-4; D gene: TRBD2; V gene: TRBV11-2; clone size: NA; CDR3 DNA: TGTGCCAGCAGCTTAGTTGCGGGGGAGGGAATAGCCAAAAACATTCAGTACTTC; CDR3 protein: CASSLVAGEGIAKNIQYF
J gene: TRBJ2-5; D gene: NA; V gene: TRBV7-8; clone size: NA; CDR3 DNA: TGTGCCAGCAGCTTCCCGACAGGCGCCCTGGAGACCCAGTACTTC; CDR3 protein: CASSFPTGALETQYF
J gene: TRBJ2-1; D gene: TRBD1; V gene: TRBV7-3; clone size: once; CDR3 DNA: TGTGCCAGCAGCCTAAGACAGGGGACATACAATGAGCAGTTCTTC; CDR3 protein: CASSLRQGTYNEQFF
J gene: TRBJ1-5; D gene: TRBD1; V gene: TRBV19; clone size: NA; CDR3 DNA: TGTGCCAGTAGTTTTAGGGGGCGAAGGCAGCCCCAGCATTTT; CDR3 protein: CASSFRGRRQPQHF
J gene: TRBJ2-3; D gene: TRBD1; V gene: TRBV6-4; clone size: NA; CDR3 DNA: TGTGCCAGCAGTGACGGACAGGGGGCAGATACGCAGTATTTT; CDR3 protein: CASSDGQGADTQYF
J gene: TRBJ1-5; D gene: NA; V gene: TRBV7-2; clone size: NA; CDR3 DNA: TGTGCCAGCAGCTTAACGGGTATACAGCCCCAGCATTTT; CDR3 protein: CASSLTGIQPQHF
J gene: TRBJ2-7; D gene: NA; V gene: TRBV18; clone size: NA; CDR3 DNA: TGTGCCAGCTCAAGTAGGCGGGGCTACTCCTACGAGCAGTACTTC; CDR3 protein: CASSSRRGYSYEQYF
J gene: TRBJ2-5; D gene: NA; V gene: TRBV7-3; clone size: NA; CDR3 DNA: TGTGCCAGCAGCCCAGGACAAAAAGAGACCCAGTACTTC; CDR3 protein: CASSPGQKETQYF
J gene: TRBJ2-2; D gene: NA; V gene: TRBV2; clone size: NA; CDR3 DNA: TGTGCCAGCAGTGCAGTTACTCGGCGGTCCAACACCGGGGAGCTGTTTTTT; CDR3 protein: CASSAVTRRSNTGELFF
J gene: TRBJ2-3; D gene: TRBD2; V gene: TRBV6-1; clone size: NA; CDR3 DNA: TGTGCCAGCAGTGAACTAGCGGGGGGGCCAGATGCGCAGTATTTT; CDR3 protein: CASSELAGGPDAQYF
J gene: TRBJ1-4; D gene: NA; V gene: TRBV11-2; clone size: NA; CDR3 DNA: TGTGCCAGCAGATCCAGGGGAATTGATGAAAAACTGTTTTTT; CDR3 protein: CASRSRGIDEKLFF
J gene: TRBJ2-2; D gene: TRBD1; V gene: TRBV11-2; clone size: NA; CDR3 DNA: TGTGCCAGCAGGGGGCTCCGGACAGGACGCCCCGGGGAGCTGTTTTTT; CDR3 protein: CASRGLRTGRPGELFF
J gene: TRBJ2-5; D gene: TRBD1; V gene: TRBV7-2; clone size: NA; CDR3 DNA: TGTGCCAGCAGTCCCGGGACAGGGAGGAAGACCCAGTACTTC; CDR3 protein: CASSPGTGRKTQYF
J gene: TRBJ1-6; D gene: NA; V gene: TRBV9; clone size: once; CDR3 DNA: TGTGCCAGCAGCGTAGAAGGGGCGGATTCACCCCTCCACTTT; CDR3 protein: CASSVEGADSPLHF
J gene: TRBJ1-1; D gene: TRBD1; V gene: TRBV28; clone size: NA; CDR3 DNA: TGTGCCAGCGCGACAGGGGGGTCTCACACTGAAGCTTTCTTT; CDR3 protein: CASATGGSHTEAFF
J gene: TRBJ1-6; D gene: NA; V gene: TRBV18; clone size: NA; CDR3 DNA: TGTGCCAGCTCACCACGGGAGTACAGCCCGAGCTCCTATAATTCACCCCTCCACTTT; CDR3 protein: CASSPREYSPSSYNSPLHF
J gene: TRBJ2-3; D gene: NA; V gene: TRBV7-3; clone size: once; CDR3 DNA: TGTGCCAGCAGCGCTACAACCCGGGACTCCTATACGCAGTATTTT; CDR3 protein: CASSATTRDSYTQYF
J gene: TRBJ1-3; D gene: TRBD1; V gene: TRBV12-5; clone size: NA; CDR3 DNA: TGTGCTAGTGGTTTGGTGACAGGGGCTGGAAACACCATATATTTT; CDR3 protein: CASGLVTGAGNTIYF
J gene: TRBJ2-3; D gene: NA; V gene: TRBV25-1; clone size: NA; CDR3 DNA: TGTGCCAGCACCCCATACCCCTCAGGGCCAGATACGCAGTATTTT; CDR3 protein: CASTPYPSGPDTQYF
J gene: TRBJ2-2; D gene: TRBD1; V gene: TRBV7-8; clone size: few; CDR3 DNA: TGTGCCAGCAGCCACCCCAGGACAGGCCGGGTTACCGGGGAGCTGTTTTTT; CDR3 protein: CASSHPRTGRVTGELFF
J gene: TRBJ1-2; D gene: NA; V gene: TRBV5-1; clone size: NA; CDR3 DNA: TGCGCCAGCAGCTTTGTCGGGACTAGTAGTCACTATGGCTACACCTTC; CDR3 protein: CASSFVGTSSHYGYTF
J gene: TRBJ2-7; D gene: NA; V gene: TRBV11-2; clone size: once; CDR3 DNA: TGTGCCAGCAGCCCACCCCACCGACAGACCTACGAGCAGTACTTC; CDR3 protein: CASSPPHRQTYEQYF
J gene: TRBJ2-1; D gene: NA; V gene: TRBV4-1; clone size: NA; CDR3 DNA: TGCGCCAGCAGCCAAGGAGAGACAGGCTTCTACTACAATGAGCAGTTCTTC; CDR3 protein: CASSQGETGFYYNEQFF